The 18 T cell receptor beta chains given below trace back to one sample, sequenced in a study of T cells after yellow fever vaccination. TCRdb fed the 5' RACE reads into MiXCR, producing one record per CDR3 protein. The data hold 350,000 to 450,000 distinct CDR3 sequences, with under 20% observed a single time. Specimen: PBMCs, collected before the yellow fever booster vaccination. These receptors all come from a man aged 18 to 30 who received the YFV17D yellow fever vaccine.

This clonotype was detected a few times. The chain employs TRBV2 and TRBJ1-1; D might be TRBD1 (5 bases). Trimming shortened V by 0 bases and J by 5 bases, and 16 bases separated the two germline ends. The CDR3 contains 16 residues. The V gene's germline CDR1 is SNHLY and CDR2 FYNNEI. CDR3 amino acids: CASSEAGQVGGTEAFF. The CDR3 DNA reads TGTGCCAGCAGTGAAGCGGGGCAGGTTGGGGGTACTGAAGCTTTCTTT.

The chain employs TRBV7-2 and TRBJ1-2, with D perhaps matching TRBD1 (6 bases). Germline V CDR1 and CDR2: SGHTA, FQGNSA. V was clipped by 5 bases and J by 6 bases, with 13 bases between them. This CDR3 is 13 amino acids long. CDR3 region: CASSNDRRNGYTF. As DNA, the CDR3 is TGTGCCAGCAGCAACGACAGGAGGAATGGCTACACCTTC. The full variable domain, its missing parts supplied by reference TRBV7-2 and TRBJ1-2, is GAGVSQSPSNKVTEKGKDVELRCDPISGHTALYWYRQSLGQGLEFLIYFQGNSAPDKSGLPSDRFSAERTGGSVSTLTIQRTQQEDSAVYLCASSNDRRNGYTFGSGTRLTVV.

This clonotype has only a few counts. The V gene is TRBV20-1, the J gene TRBJ2-7; D unclear. This CDR3 has 12 residues. CDR1 and CDR2 (germline): DFQATT, SNEGSKA (reference sequence). The germline V and J ends were trimmed by 3 bases and 3 bases, with 9 bases remaining between them. The CDR3 nucleotides are TGCAGTGCTAGGACATCGCTCTACGAGCAGTACGTC. This gives the protein CSARTSLYEQYV.

This clonotype appeared a few times. The rearrangement joins TRBV7-2 to TRBJ2-7; no firm D call. In germline, CDR1 is SGHTA, CDR2 FQGNSA. Deletions cut 1 base from V and 3 bases from J, with 10 bases between. This CDR3 is 14 amino acids long. The CDR3 nucleotides are TGTGCCAGCAGCTTAGGTTGGCGGTACTACGAGCAGTACTTC. Translation gives CASSLGWRYYEQYF.

In this sample, this clonotype turned up a few times. The rearrangement links TRBV25-1 to TRBJ1-3; D is unclear. CDR1 is MGHDK, CDR2 SYGVNS, per germline. CDR3 length: 16 residues. V lost 4 bases and J lost 7, with 20 bases in between. The CDR3 reads CASSAPGSWLGNTIYF. Written as DNA, the CDR3 is TGTGCCAGCAGTGCTCCCGGCAGCTGGCTTGGGAACACCATATATTTT.

This clonotype has a single count. The chain recombines TRBV15 with TRBJ1-6, with D unresolved. CDR3 length equals 15 residues. V was clipped by 0 bases and J by 8 bases, with 11 bases between them. Germline-derived CDR1 and CDR2 are LNHNV and YYDKDF (reference sequence). The CDR3 DNA is TGTGCCACCAGCAGAGATATCGTCGGAGATTCACCCCTCCACTTT. Residues: CATSRDIVGDSPLHF.

The rearrangement joins TRBV4-3 to TRBJ1-2; no reliable D call. Trimming took off 0 bases at V and 2 bases at J, with 10 bases between the two ends. CDR3 length: 15 residues. Germline CDR1 LGHNA, CDR2 YSLEER. CDR3 bases: TGCGCCAGCAGCCAAGATCGAACAGCCAACTATGGCTACACCTTC. It yields the protein CASSQDRTANYGYTF.

This clonotype was seen more than once but under ten times. The chain is built from TRBV20-1 and TRBJ1-5, with D hard to call. The germline V gene has CDR1 DFQATT and CDR2 SNEGSKA (reference sequence). This CDR3 is built from 13 residues. Trimming took 1 base from V and 7 from J, leaving 11 bases between them. The DNA for the CDR3 is TGCAGTGCTAGAGTGGCTGCTGGGCAGCCCCAGCATTTT. Translating it yields CSARVAAGQPQHF.

V usage is TRBV7-2 and J usage is TRBJ1-5; D unclear. Trimming left V 5 bases short and J 4 bases short, with 12 bases between. Per the germline V gene, CDR1 is SGHTA and CDR2 is FQGNSA. This CDR3 spans 14 amino acids. The CDR3 spells CASSRSLGNQPQHF. CDR3 DNA sequence: TGTGCCAGCAGCAGAAGTTTGGGGAATCAGCCCCAGCATTTT.

This clonotype was observed many times. The genes are TRBV10-3 and TRBJ2-3; the match to TRBD2 covers 8 bases. The length of the CDR3 is 15 residues. The V gene's germline CDR1 is ENHRY and CDR2 SYGVKD. The V gene end was trimmed by 10 bases and the J gene end by 2 bases; junction bases not matched to a gene: 11. The CDR3 region has the DNA TGTGCCACCGAGAGGAGCGGGGGCCTCACAGATACGCAGTATTTT. Its translation: CATERSGGLTDTQYF.

This clonotype was counted between two and nine times. The genes are TRBV10-3 and TRBJ1-1; D not certain. V lost 2 bases, J lost 1 base, and 5 bases lay in between. CDR3 length equals 13 residues. The V gene's germline CDR1 is ENHRY and CDR2 SYGVKD. The chain's CDR3 is CAISEGENTEAFF. The CDR3 DNA is TGTGCCATCAGTGAGGGAGAGAACACTGAAGCTTTCTTT.

This clonotype was seen only a few times. The genes are TRBV7-9 and TRBJ2-5; 7 nucleotides line up with TRBD2. The CDR3 sequence is 13 residues long. The V and J ends lost 5 bases and 7 bases, in that order; junction bases with no gene match: 7. CDR1 is SEHNR and CDR2 is FQNEAQ in the germline V gene (reference sequence). CDR3 region: CASSLEGRATQYF. The CDR3 DNA sequence: TGTGCCAGCAGCCTGGAGGGGAGGGCGACCCAGTACTTC.

V is TRBV6-5 and J is TRBJ2-5, with D possibly being TRBD2 (5 bases). V was clipped by 5 bases and J by 0 bases, with 13 bases between them. Germline CDR1 and CDR2: MNHEY and SVGAGI. The CDR3 length is 15 residues. This chain's CDR3 is CASSNLGVHQETQYF. DNA for the CDR3: TGTGCCAGCAGTAACCTCGGGGTCCACCAAGAGACCCAGTACTTC.

V gene TRBV29-1 combines with J gene TRBJ2-5; possibly TRBD2 for D (5 bases). This CDR3 region has 14 residues. The germline gives CDR1 SQVTM, CDR2 ANQGSEA. The V gene lost 7 bases and the J gene lost 2 bases, with 17 bases spanning the gap. The CDR3 DNA is TGCAGCGCCCGACCGAACGGGGAACAAGAGACCCAGTACTTC. Its translation: CSARPNGEQETQYF. Full variable domain (remainder filled in from reference TRBV29-1 and TRBJ2-5): SAVISQKPSRDICQRGTSLTIQCQVDSQVTMMFWYRQQPGQSLTLIATANQGSEATYESGFVIDKFPISRPNLTFSTLTVSNMSPEDSSIYLCSARPNGEQETQYFGPGTRLLVL.

The chain joins TRBV20-1 to TRBJ2-1; D not resolved. Germline lookup yields CDR1 DFQATT and CDR2 SNEGSKA (reference sequence). V shed 0 bases and J shed 4 bases, with 13 bases lying between them. This CDR3 comprises 15 residues. CDR3 loop: CSARDPNWGYNEQFF. In DNA, the CDR3 is TGCAGTGCTAGAGACCCCAATTGGGGTTACAATGAGCAGTTCTTC.

This clonotype appeared a few times. The chain uses TRBV30 and TRBJ2-3; D assignment may be TRBD1 or TRBD2 (5 bases each). The germline CDR1 and CDR2 sequences are GTSNPN and SVGIG (reference sequence). This CDR3 is 12 amino acids long. The V and J ends lost 4 bases and 8 bases respectively, with 13 bases between them. The CDR3 coding sequence is TGTGCCTGGACCGTGTCGGGGACTACGCAGTATTTT. Its translation is CAWTVSGTTQYF.

The sample holds a few counts of this clonotype. The chain joins TRBV9 to TRBJ1-2; a possible D gene is TRBD1 (6 bases). V lost 0 bases to trimming and J lost 8 bases, with 20 bases between them. Germline loops: CDR1 SGDLS, CDR2 YYNGEE. The length of the CDR3 is 16 residues. The CDR3 nucleotides are TGTGCCAGCAGCGTAGGGAGAACAGGGATAGGCTCAGGCTACACCTTC. It encodes CASSVGRTGIGSGYTF.

The V call is TRBV20-1, the J call TRBJ2-2, with 9 bases that match TRBD2. Per germline, CDR1 DFQATT and CDR2 SNEGSKA (reference sequence). The CDR3 loop spans 16 amino acids. After removal of 1 base from V and 7 bases from J, the junction contained 10 bases not matched to a gene. The CDR3 sequence: CSARGASGGTGGELFF. The CDR3 coding sequence is TGCAGTGCTAGAGGGGCAAGCGGGGGGACCGGCGGGGAGCTGTTTTTT.